The 25 T cell receptor beta chains below come from one sample, sequenced in a study of shared clonotypes between healthy human individuals. The table came from immunoSEQ multiplex PCR; TCRdb's copy has only in-frame clones and leaves some out. The sample contains roughly 680,000 clones, roughly 72% of which appear only once. The sequenced material came from memory CD4+ T cells sorted from blood. Subset described: CD45RA-negative fraction. These receptors all come from a woman younger than 45 in good health.

This clone has a single count. This chain uses TRBV6-1 with TRBJ2-7, with 8 bases identical to TRBD1. Germline V lookup: CDR1 MNHNS, CDR2 SASEGT. The CDR3 covers 15 residues. The junction had 11 bases not matched to a gene; V was cut back by 2 bases and J by 8 bases. Here the CDR3 reads CASSESGQGKSKQYF. In nucleotides, the CDR3 is TGTGCCAGCAGTGAATCCGGACAGGGTAAGTCCAAGCAGTACTTC.

The chain links TRBV10-3 to TRBJ2-1; the D is unclear. Looked up from germline, CDR1 is ENHRY and CDR2 is SYGVKD. Trimming cost V 2 bases and J 0 bases, with 11 bases left between them. The CDR3 consists of 16 residues. The CDR3 DNA reads TGTGCCATCAGTGAGGACTGGCGGCGCTCCTACAATGAGCAGTTCTTC. It yields the protein CAISEDWRRSYNEQFF.

The chain combines TRBV4-1 with TRBJ2-1; 10 nucleotides align to TRBD2. V was clipped by 4 bases and J by 2 bases; unmatched bases: 5. This CDR3 is built from 16 residues. From germline, CDR1 is MGHRA and CDR2 YSYEKL. Here the CDR3 DNA reads TGCGCCAGCAGCCGCATTCTAGCGGGAGCCTACAATGAGCAGTTCTTC. Protein sequence: CASSRILAGAYNEQFF.

The chain couples TRBV6-6 to TRBJ2-1; 15 nucleotides align to TRBD2. J lost 6 bases, V lost 5 bases, and 5 bases had no gene match. From germline, CDR1 is MNHNY and CDR2 SVGAGI (reference sequence). The CDR3 contains 16 residues. CDR3 in amino acids: CASSKPGLAGGNEQFF. The CDR3 nucleotides are TGTGCCAGCAGTAAACCGGGACTAGCGGGAGGCAATGAGCAGTTCTTC.

The gene calls are TRBV11-2 and TRBJ1-1; D not resolved. The V gene's germline CDR1 is SGHAT and CDR2 FQNNGV. The CDR3 contains 15 residues. Trimming shortened V by 5 bases and J by 2 bases, and 15 bases separated the two germline ends. Written as DNA, the CDR3 is TGTGCCAGCAGCGCCGGCCGGAATATTAACACTGAAGCTTTCTTT. Translating it yields CASSAGRNINTEAFF.

CDR3 residues: CASSFGLATDEQFF. CDR3 bases: TGTGCCAGCAGCTTTGGGCTAGCCACGGATGAGCAGTTCTTC. The chain uses TRBV5-6 and TRBJ2-1; TRBD2 is a possible D gene (5 bases). Trimming shortened V by 2 bases and J by 8 bases, and 14 bases separated the two germline ends. This CDR3 has 14 residues. From germline, CDR1 is SGHDT and CDR2 YYEEEE.

This chain connects TRBV2 to TRBJ1-1; TRBD1 might be the D (5 bases). This CDR3 has 14 residues. V lost 8 bases and J lost 6, with 19 bases in between. Per germline, CDR1 SNHLY and CDR2 FYNNEI. CDR3 DNA sequence: TGTGCCAGCGGACTGAAACCAGGGTTGGCTGAAGCTTTCTTT. Its protein product is CASGLKPGLAEAFF.

This chain joins TRBV30 and TRBJ1-6, with D tentatively TRBD1 (5 bases). From germline, CDR1 is GTSNPN and CDR2 SVGIG (reference sequence). The CDR3 contains 16 residues. Trimming removed 4 bases from V and 0 bases from J, with 13 bases in between. The CDR3 bases are TGTGCCTGGACAGGGACGGTGAGCTCCTATAATTCACCCCTCCACTTT. Translated: CAWTGTVSSYNSPLHF.

This chain joins TRBV15 and TRBJ2-3; no reliable D call. The CDR3 spans 17 residues. Germline assignment: CDR1 LNHNV and CDR2 YYDKDF (reference sequence). Trimming shortened V by 0 bases and J by 2 bases, and 15 bases separated the two germline ends. CDR3 residues: CATSRDMSGLATDTQYF. CDR3 sequence (DNA): TGTGCCACCAGCAGAGATATGTCAGGTCTGGCCACAGATACGCAGTATTTT.

The chain joins TRBV10-3 to TRBJ2-1, with 8 bases that match TRBD2. In germline, CDR1 is ENHRY, CDR2 SYGVKD. Trimming took 3 bases from V and 5 from J; bases not matched to a gene: 0. The CDR3 covers 13 residues. The CDR3 bases are TGTGCCATCAGTGAACTAGCGGACAATGAGCAGTTCTTC. It is translated as CAISELADNEQFF.

This clone was recorded a few times. This chain links TRBV28 with TRBJ2-7; 7 nucleotides agree with TRBD2. This CDR3 contains 15 residues. The V and J ends lost 10 bases and 4 bases, in that order; junction bases with no gene match: 16. Germline CDR1 and CDR2: MDHEN and SYDVKM. The CDR3 region has the DNA TGTGCCACCCTCCCCGGGGGGATGGTTAGGTACGAGCAGTACTTC. Its translation is CATLPGGMVRYEQYF. The full variable domain, completed using reference TRBV28 and TRBJ2-7, is DVKVTQSSRYLVKRTGEKVFLECVQDMDHENMFWYRQDPGLGLRLIYFSYDVKMKEKGDIPEGYSVSREKKERFSLILESASTNQTSMYLCATLPGGMVRYEQYFGPGTRLTVT.

The V call is TRBV6-5, the J call TRBJ1-2; 8 bases match TRBD1. V lost 6 bases, J lost 7 bases, and 10 bases stayed unmatched. Germline lookup yields CDR1 MNHEY and CDR2 SVGAGI. This CDR3 region has 14 residues. CDR3 region: CASRTWTGRAGYTF. In nucleotides, the CDR3 is TGTGCCAGCAGGACTTGGACAGGGAGGGCTGGCTACACCTTC.

The chain is built from TRBV5-4 and TRBJ2-3, with a weak D call TRBD1 (6 bases). CDR3 length: 13 residues. Germline loops: CDR1 SGHNT, CDR2 YYREEE (reference sequence). Trimming stripped 10 bases from V and 4 bases from J, with 16 bases between. The CDR3 region has the DNA TGTGCCCCTACCCCGGCAGGGGCAGATACGCAGTATTTT. It encodes CAPTPAGADTQYF.

V gene TRBV6-5 combines with J gene TRBJ1-3; D remains ambiguous. Trimming stripped 8 bases from V and 0 bases from J, with 11 bases between. The CDR3 contains 14 residues. Germline V gives CDR1 MNHEY, CDR2 SVGAGI. CDR3 sequence (DNA): TGTGCCAGCGGCGCTCCGAGCTCTGGAAACACCATATATTTT. Its protein product is CASGAPSSGNTIYF.

The chain recombines TRBV21-1 with TRBJ2-7; the table's D call TRBD1 went unverified against the DNA. TRBV21-1 represents a pseudogene. The CDR3 sequence is 19 residues long. CDR3 in amino acids: CASSKGNQDRERSEYEQYF. The CDR3 region has the DNA TGTGCCAGCAGCAAAGGTAACCAGGACAGGGAGAGAAGTGAGTACGAGCAGTACTTC.

This clone has only one observation. The J gene is TRBJ1-2, the V gene TRBV29-1; D is possibly TRBD1 (6 bases). This CDR3 has 14 amino acids. V shed 2 bases and J shed 10 bases, with 20 bases lying between them. Per germline, CDR1 SQVTM and CDR2 ANQGSEA. The CDR3 spells CSVEFSPGDGPYTF. The CDR3 DNA follows: TGCAGCGTTGAATTCAGCCCAGGGGACGGCCCCTACACCTTC.

The chain combines TRBV2 with TRBJ2-7, with TRBD2 identical over 11 bases. CDR3 length: 15 amino acids. CDR1 is SNHLY and CDR2 is FYNNEI in the germline V gene. V shed 6 bases and J 0 bases; nucleotides not matched to a gene: 4. The CDR3 nucleotides are TGTGCCAGCAGCCCTAGCGGGAGGAGCTCCTACGAGCAGTACTTC. Translation: CASSPSGRSSYEQYF.

The chain employs TRBV27 and TRBJ2-3; perhaps TRBD1 as D (6 bases). Trimming took 5 bases from V and 1 from J, leaving 7 bases between them. The CDR3 is made up of 13 amino acids. Germline V gene sequence: CDR1 MNHEY, CDR2 SMNVEV (reference sequence). CDR3 sequence: CASSRQGTDTQYF. In nucleotides, the CDR3 is TGTGCCAGCAGTAGACAGGGCACAGATACGCAGTATTTT.

The chain employs TRBV11-2 and TRBJ2-5, with D possibly TRBD2 on 5 matching bases. Germline CDR1 and CDR2: SGHAT and FQNNGV. The CDR3 runs 14 residues. The germline V and J ends were trimmed by 6 bases and 0 bases, with 11 bases remaining between them. CDR3 amino acids: CASSRTSYQETQYF. CDR3 nucleotides: TGTGCCAGCAGTAGGACTTCGTACCAAGAGACCCAGTACTTC.

V gene TRBV14 combines with J gene TRBJ2-1; tentative D call: TRBD1 (6 bases). Trimming left V 0 bases short and J 8 bases short, with 14 bases between. CDR3 length: 15 residues. Looked up from germline, CDR1 is SGHDN and CDR2 is FVKESK. The CDR3 nucleotides are TGTGCCAGCAGCCAAGACATACAGGGTTATCATGAGCAGTTCTTC. Translated: CASSQDIQGYHEQFF.

The chain combines TRBV28 with TRBJ2-5; D may match TRBD1 or TRBD2 (5 bases each). The assigned J gene may be wrong: the sequence end matches TRBJ2-7 better. Looked up from germline, CDR1 is MDHEN and CDR2 is SYDVKM. The CDR3 is 13 residues long. CDR3 sequence (DNA): TGTGCCAGCAGCGGGACGCCATTTTACGAGCAGTACTTC. Encoded protein: CASSGTPFYEQYF.

V usage is TRBV6-6 and J usage is TRBJ2-3; weak D call: TRBD2 (5 bases). CDR1 and CDR2 from the germline V gene are MNHNY and SVGAGI (reference sequence). The CDR3 contains 14 residues. Between the trimmed V and J ends, which lost 0 bases and 3 bases, there was a span of 7 bases. The CDR3 reads CASSYSEVTDTQYF. In DNA, the CDR3 is TGTGCCAGCAGTTACTCGGAGGTTACAGATACGCAGTATTTT.

With regard to this clone: In the same sample, other DNA sequences code for this CDR3. The genes are TRBV7-9 and TRBJ2-1; D call uncertain. Germline CDR1 reads SEHNR; CDR2 reads FQNEAQ (reference sequence). The germline V and J ends were trimmed by 0 bases and 8 bases, with 8 bases remaining between them. The CDR3 extends over 13 amino acids. The CDR3 reads CASSLAGSDEQFF. The CDR3 DNA reads as TGTGCCAGCAGCTTAGCGGGAAGCGATGAGCAGTTCTTC.

Worth noting for this clone: A much bigger clone sits one base away, suggesting this may be a read error. This sample also contains other DNA sequences that code for the same CDR3. The gene calls are TRBV19 and TRBJ1-2, with D possibly being TRBD1 (5 bases). The CDR3 contains 14 residues. Germline CDR1 and CDR2: LNHDA and SQIVND (reference sequence). Between the trimmed V and J ends, which lost 4 bases and 2 bases, there was a span of 11 bases. CDR3 sequence: CASSTGTENYGYTF. CDR3 DNA: TGTGCCAGTAGTACCGGGACCGAGAACTATGGCTACACCTTC. Filled out from reference TRBV19 and TRBJ1-2, the complete variable domain reads DGGITQSPKYLFRKEGQNVTLSCEQNLNHDAMYWYRQDPGQGLRLIYYSQIVNDFQKGDIAEGYSVSREKKESFPLTVTSAQKNPTAFYLCASSTGTENYGYTFGSGTRLTVV.

This clone turned up a few times. The gene calls are TRBV9 and TRBJ2-2; perhaps TRBD2 as D (6 bases). The CDR3 is made up of 15 amino acids. The germline CDR1 and CDR2 sequences are SGDLS and YYNGEE. With 2 bases removed from V and 3 bases from J, the gap between germline ends came to 11 bases. The DNA for the CDR3 is TGTGCCAGCAGCGTGGGGACTCCTGACACCGGGGAGCTGTTTTTT. This codes for CASSVGTPDTGELFF. Filled out from reference TRBV9 and TRBJ2-2, the complete variable domain reads DSGVTQTPKHLITATGQRVTLRCSPRSGDLSVYWYQQSLDQGLQFLIQYYNGEERAKGNILERFSAQQFPDLHSELNLSSLELGDSALYFCASSVGTPDTGELFFGEGSRLTVL.